The clone carrying this T cell receptor beta chain has a count of ten or more. Alpha and beta chains were covered, as first-strand cDNA relied on TRAV- and TRBV-specific primers. The authors ran about 18 PCR cycles to amplify TCRs with a constant-region primer and V-primer adapter. From the reads, TCRdb called clonotypes with MiXCR, one entry per CDR3 protein. The profile shows 70,000 to 90,000 distinct CDR3 sequences, roughly a sixth of them singletons. The CDR3 is made up of 16 amino acids. Germline V CDR1 and CDR2: SGHAT, FQNNGV. The V segment lost 4 bases and the J segment 1 base; nucleotides outside the gene matches: 7. This sample was included in a study of low-dose radiotherapy and immunotherapy resistance in tumors. At the level of the study: Intravenous ipilimumab 1 mg/kg every six weeks was given with nivolumab 240 mg every two weeks. Cyclophosphamide went in intravenously at 200 mg/m2 every two weeks, one day before radiation and immunotherapy.

The time point was: before trial treatment. Nivolumab, ipilimumab, aspirin, low-dose cyclophosphamide and low-dose radiotherapy were all administered to the donors. Material: PBMCs, obtained before treatment. The genes are TRBV11-2 and TRBJ2-5, with 9 bases fitting TRBD2. This receptor was identified in a male donor with prostate cancer. CDR3 amino acids: CASSSGRAGGQETQYF. The DNA for the CDR3 is TGTGCCAGCAGCTCCGGGAGAGCGGGGGGCCAAGAGACCCAGTACTTC.